The sequence of this TCR beta chain was determined in a study of T-cell reconstitution after alpha-beta-depleted transplantation in children. General study results and limits: The origin of alpha-beta T cells about two months after transplant was reportedly several hundred expanded graft clones.

The CDR3 covers 16 residues. The V end lost 1 base, the J end lost 5 bases, and 15 bases lay between the germline ends. Germline assignment: CDR1 MDHEN and CDR2 SYDVKM. This clonotype is medium-sized (0.01 to 0.1%). The antigen is not known. A library of TCRbeta sequences, prepared with unique molecular identifiers, was generated. MiXCR, run by TCRdb on the PCR reads, gives a single entry per CDR3 protein. The sample holds 15,000 to 20,000 distinct CDR3 sequences, 5% to 5.5% seen once. V usage is TRBV28 and J usage is TRBJ2-1; possible D gene TRBD1, 6 bases. The origin of this receptor is a boy younger than 18 with acute lymphoblastic leukemia, due to receive a stem cell transplant. The sample in question was PBMCs, obtained before TCRalphabeta/CD19-depleted stem cell transplant. CDR3 in amino acids: CASSLYADRKNNEQFF. Written as DNA, the CDR3 is TGTGCCAGCAGTTTATACGCGGACAGAAAAAACAATGAGCAGTTCTTC.